These T cell receptor beta chains were read from a single sample in a study of response to subunit inactivated influenza vaccine. TCRdb ran MiXCR on the RT-PCR reads and lists one entry per CDR3 protein. Among approximately 500,000 distinct CDR3 sequences listed, about an eighth were seen once. Specimen: PBMCs from blood, collected about 40 days after vaccination. These receptor sequences come from a man in his forties or fifties who received an inactivated influenza vaccine. CDR3s include the opening cysteine and the closing phenylalanine or tryptophan. Fields, in order: D gene, V gene, clone size, J gene, CDR3 length, CDR3 DNA, CDR3 protein. The D gene is left open where the match is weak. Where a row states a size, it is once, few, many or the class of an expanded clone; other rows omit it.

D gene: .
V gene: TRBV5-5
clone size: many
J gene: TRBJ1-1
CDR3 length: 15
CDR3 DNA: TGTGCCAGCAGCTTGGGCGCACAGCGGAACACTGAAGCTTTCTTT
CDR3 protein: CASSLGAQRNTEAFF

D gene: TRBD1
V gene: TRBV12-3/TRBV12-4
clone size: .
J gene: TRBJ1-4
CDR3 length: 15
CDR3 DNA: TGTGCCAGCAGTTCCCGACAGGGGGCCGGGGAAAAACTGTTTTTT
CDR3 protein: CASSSRQGAGEKLFF

D gene: TRBD2
V gene: TRBV10-3
clone size: many
J gene: TRBJ2-1
CDR3 length: 17
CDR3 DNA: TGTGCCATCAGTGATTTCTCGGGAGGGACGGGGTACAATGAGCAGTTCTTC
CDR3 protein: CAISDFSGGTGYNEQFF

D gene: .
V gene: TRBV28
clone size: .
J gene: TRBJ2-2
CDR3 length: 14
CDR3 DNA: TGTGCCAGCAGTTTATACGGAGGGAACGGGGAGCTGTTTTTT
CDR3 protein: CASSLYGGNGELFF

D gene: TRBD1
V gene: TRBV7-8
clone size: many
J gene: TRBJ2-1
CDR3 length: 15
CDR3 DNA: TGTGCCAGCAGCCGTCGGGACAGGGACTACAATGAGCAGTTCTTC
CDR3 protein: CASSRRDRDYNEQFF

D gene: .
V gene: TRBV2
clone size: .
J gene: TRBJ1-2
CDR3 length: 14
CDR3 DNA: TGTGCCAGCCTCGACCGGGAACAGTTGTCTGGCTACACCTTC
CDR3 protein: CASLDREQLSGYTF

D gene: .
V gene: TRBV7-9
clone size: .
J gene: TRBJ2-7
CDR3 length: 17
CDR3 DNA: TGTGCCAGCAGCCCCAACCTCACGGACGCGCGGTGGCTAGCGCAGTACTTC
CDR3 protein: CASSPNLTDARWLAQYF

D gene: .
V gene: TRBV3-1
clone size: few
J gene: TRBJ1-2
CDR3 length: 14
CDR3 DNA: TGTGCCAGCAGGCAGGCCGGGTCCTACTATGGCTACACCTTC
CDR3 protein: CASRQAGSYYGYTF

D gene: .
V gene: TRBV27
clone size: .
J gene: TRBJ2-6
CDR3 length: 16
CDR3 DNA: TGTGCCAGAAGCAGGGACCTCCTCTCTGGGGCCAACGTCCTGACTTTC
CDR3 protein: CARSRDLLSGANVLTF

D gene: .
V gene: TRBV28
clone size: few
J gene: TRBJ2-1
CDR3 length: 12
CDR3 DNA: TGTGCCAGCAGTTTAGTAGGGGCCCAGCAGTTCTTC
CDR3 protein: CASSLVGAQQFF

D gene: TRBD1
V gene: TRBV28
clone size: .
J gene: TRBJ1-2
CDR3 length: 15
CDR3 DNA: TGTGCCAGCAGTTTACTTCTCACAGGGGACAGTGGCTACACCTTC
CDR3 protein: CASSLLLTGDSGYTF

D gene: .
V gene: TRBV15
clone size: .
J gene: TRBJ2-7
CDR3 length: 16
CDR3 DNA: TGTGCCACCAGCAGAGATGTAGGGCAGGAGGCCTACGAGCAGTACTTC
CDR3 protein: CATSRDVGQEAYEQYF

D gene: .
V gene: TRBV7-2
clone size: few
J gene: TRBJ2-1
CDR3 length: 12
CDR3 DNA: .
CDR3 protein: CASSTSRNEQFF

D gene: .
V gene: TRBV12-3/TRBV12-4
clone size: many
J gene: TRBJ2-6
CDR3 length: 14
CDR3 DNA: TGTGCCAGCAAGCCTAGCTCTGGGGCCAACGTCCTGACTTTC
CDR3 protein: CASKPSSGANVLTF

D gene: .
V gene: TRBV7-2
clone size: .
J gene: TRBJ1-4
CDR3 length: 12
CDR3 DNA: TGTGCCAGCAGCTTATATGGTGAAAAACTGTTTTTT
CDR3 protein: CASSLYGEKLFF

D gene: .
V gene: TRBV29-1
clone size: .
J gene: TRBJ2-5
CDR3 length: 14
CDR3 DNA: TGCAGCGTTGAAATAGGACCGCTTCCAGAGACCCAGTACTTC
CDR3 protein: CSVEIGPLPETQYF

D gene: .
V gene: TRBV19
clone size: many
J gene: TRBJ2-1
CDR3 length: 13
CDR3 DNA: TGTGCCAGTAGTATCGACGGATACAATGAGCAGTTCTTC
CDR3 protein: CASSIDGYNEQFF

D gene: .
V gene: TRBV12-3/TRBV12-4
clone size: many
J gene: TRBJ2-1
CDR3 length: 15
CDR3 DNA: TGTGCCAGCAGTTTGAGGGCTAGCGCTTACAATGAGCAGTTCTTC
CDR3 protein: CASSLRASAYNEQFF

D gene: TRBD2
V gene: TRBV12-3/TRBV12-4
clone size: many
J gene: TRBJ2-7
CDR3 length: 16
CDR3 DNA: TGTGCCAGCACCTCCTGGGGACTAGCGGGGACCTACGAGCAGTACTTC
CDR3 protein: CASTSWGLAGTYEQYF

D gene: .
V gene: TRBV4-2
clone size: many
J gene: TRBJ2-2
CDR3 length: 14
CDR3 DNA: TGTGCCAGCAGCCCCGGACCGGGGGCCGGGGAGCTGTTTTTT
CDR3 protein: CASSPGPGAGELFF

D gene: .
V gene: TRBV29-1
clone size: few
J gene: TRBJ1-4
CDR3 length: 10
CDR3 DNA: TGCAGCGTTCGGAATGAAAAACTGTTTTTT
CDR3 protein: CSVRNEKLFF

D gene: .
V gene: TRBV6-2/TRBV6-3
clone size: .
J gene: TRBJ2-7
CDR3 length: 14
CDR3 DNA: TGTGCCAGCAGTTACGTGGGGGCCACCTACGAGCAGTACTTC
CDR3 protein: CASSYVGATYEQYF

D gene: .
V gene: TRBV5-1
clone size: few
J gene: TRBJ2-7
CDR3 length: 14
CDR3 DNA: TGCGCCAGCAGCTGGACTACACCCGTCTACGAGCAGTACTTC
CDR3 protein: CASSWTTPVYEQYF

D gene: TRBD2
V gene: TRBV20-1
clone size: few
J gene: TRBJ2-4
CDR3 length: 16
CDR3 DNA: TGCAGTGCGGAAGGGGCAGCGGGAGCCCCTCAAAACATTCAGTACTTC
CDR3 protein: CSAEGAAGAPQNIQYF

D gene: .
V gene: TRBV12-3/TRBV12-4
clone size: .
J gene: TRBJ1-1
CDR3 length: 14
CDR3 DNA: TGTGCCAGCAGTTCCACAGGGCTGGGGACTGAAGCTTTCTTT
CDR3 protein: CASSSTGLGTEAFF

D gene: .
V gene: TRBV29-1
clone size: .
J gene: TRBJ2-4
CDR3 length: 14
CDR3 DNA: TGCAGCGTTACAGGGAGGGTGGCCAAAAACATTCAGTACTTC
CDR3 protein: CSVTGRVAKNIQYF

D gene: TRBD2
V gene: TRBV5-1
clone size: few
J gene: TRBJ2-1
CDR3 length: 15
CDR3 DNA: TGCGCCAGCAGCTTAGCGGGATATTGGTACAATGAGCAGTTCTTC
CDR3 protein: CASSLAGYWYNEQFF

D gene: TRBD2
V gene: TRBV5-6
clone size: few
J gene: TRBJ2-3
CDR3 length: 14
CDR3 DNA: TGTGCCAGCAGCGATAGCGGGGGGGCTAATACGCAGTATTTT
CDR3 protein: CASSDSGGANTQYF

D gene: .
V gene: TRBV7-2
clone size: many
J gene: TRBJ2-5
CDR3 length: 14
CDR3 DNA: TGTGCCAGCAGCTTGACCCGGGTTGCAGAGACCCAGTACTTC
CDR3 protein: CASSLTRVAETQYF

D gene: TRBD1
V gene: TRBV14
clone size: many
J gene: TRBJ2-1
CDR3 length: 16
CDR3 DNA: TGTGCCAGCAGGTCATTAGGACAGGGGACCTACAATGAGCAGTTCTTC
CDR3 protein: CASRSLGQGTYNEQFF

D gene: TRBD2
V gene: TRBV20-1
clone size: .
J gene: TRBJ2-5
CDR3 length: 16
CDR3 DNA: TGCTGTGCAAGAGACGTGGCGGGGAATAGCGGGGAGACCCAGTACTTC
CDR3 protein: CCARDVAGNSGETQYF

D gene: .
V gene: TRBV25-1
clone size: .
J gene: TRBJ2-2
CDR3 length: 16
CDR3 DNA: TGTGCCAGCAGTGGGGTTTATCCTTTCGGATCCGAGGAGCTGTTTTTT
CDR3 protein: CASSGVYPFGSEELFF

D gene: TRBD2
V gene: TRBV7-9
clone size: few
J gene: TRBJ2-1
CDR3 length: 17
CDR3 DNA: TGTGCCAGCAGCTCCTATATGATCGGGAGGACCCACAATGAGCAGTTCTTC
CDR3 protein: CASSSYMIGRTHNEQFF

D gene: .
V gene: TRBV24-1
clone size: many
J gene: TRBJ1-2
CDR3 length: 11
CDR3 DNA: TGTGCCACCAGTGGGGGGTATGGCTACACCTTC
CDR3 protein: CATSGGYGYTF

D gene: TRBD2
V gene: TRBV7-8
clone size: .
J gene: TRBJ2-5
CDR3 length: 17
CDR3 DNA: TGTGCCAGCAGCTTAGTCGCCCAGCGGGGGGGTCAAGAGACCCAGTACTTC
CDR3 protein: CASSLVAQRGGQETQYF

D gene: .
V gene: TRBV10-3
clone size: few
J gene: TRBJ1-1
CDR3 length: 14
CDR3 DNA: TGTGCCACCAAAGACGGGGCCCAGAACACTGAAGCTTTCTTT
CDR3 protein: CATKDGAQNTEAFF

D gene: TRBD1
V gene: TRBV7-2
clone size: many
J gene: TRBJ2-6
CDR3 length: 16
CDR3 DNA: TGTGCCAGCAGTCGGACAGGGGGGTCTGGGGCCAACGTCCTGACTTTC
CDR3 protein: CASSRTGGSGANVLTF

D gene: .
V gene: TRBV11-3
clone size: .
J gene: TRBJ1-4
CDR3 length: 13
CDR3 DNA: TGTGCCAGCAGCATGGGACCCCAAGGAAAACTGTTTTTT
CDR3 protein: CASSMGPQGKLFF

D gene: TRBD1
V gene: TRBV7-2
clone size: few
J gene: TRBJ1-4
CDR3 length: 14
CDR3 DNA: TGTGCCAGCAGCCCGGGACAGGGGAAGGAAAAACTGTTTTTT
CDR3 protein: CASSPGQGKEKLFF

D gene: .
V gene: TRBV28
clone size: .
J gene: TRBJ2-5
CDR3 length: 12
CDR3 DNA: TGTGCCAGCAACCTCTCATGGGAGACCCAGTACTTC
CDR3 protein: CASNLSWETQYF

D gene: .
V gene: TRBV7-2
clone size: .
J gene: TRBJ2-7
CDR3 length: 14
CDR3 DNA: TGTGCCAGCAGCCACGATACAGGGTCCTACGAGCAGTACTTC
CDR3 protein: CASSHDTGSYEQYF

D gene: .
V gene: TRBV20-1
clone size: .
J gene: TRBJ2-1
CDR3 length: 13
CDR3 DNA: TGCAGTGCCCCCCACCCGTCCATTCAGAAGCAGTTCTTC
CDR3 protein: CSAPHPSIQKQFF

D gene: .
V gene: TRBV5-1
clone size: many
J gene: TRBJ2-1
CDR3 length: 17
CDR3 DNA: TGCGCCAGCAGCTTGGGGGGATTCCCCCAGGGTCCGAATGAGCAGTTCTTC
CDR3 protein: CASSLGGFPQGPNEQFF

D gene: TRBD1
V gene: TRBV29-1
clone size: few
J gene: TRBJ2-7
CDR3 length: 15
CDR3 DNA: TGCAGCGCCCGATCCCGGGACAGGGGTTCCTACGAGCAGTACTTC
CDR3 protein: CSARSRDRGSYEQYF

D gene: .
V gene: TRBV6-5
clone size: few
J gene: TRBJ2-2
CDR3 length: 17
CDR3 DNA: TGTGCCAGCAGTTACTGGGTTGGGCTATCTAACACCGGGGAGCTGTTTTTT
CDR3 protein: CASSYWVGLSNTGELFF

D gene: TRBD2
V gene: TRBV4-2
clone size: many
J gene: TRBJ2-1
CDR3 length: 16
CDR3 DNA: TGTGCCAGCAGCCACCAGCGGGACCGGGGGGGCAATGAGCAGTTCTTC
CDR3 protein: CASSHQRDRGGNEQFF

D gene: TRBD1
V gene: TRBV5-6
clone size: .
J gene: TRBJ1-4
CDR3 length: 15
CDR3 DNA: TGTGCCAGCAGCCGCTGGACAGGGGGAAATGAAAAACTGTTTTTT
CDR3 protein: CASSRWTGGNEKLFF

D gene: .
V gene: TRBV5-1
clone size: few
J gene: TRBJ2-1
CDR3 length: 16
CDR3 DNA: TGCGCCAGCAGCTTGGGCCCAGCGGAGTCCTACAATGAGCAGTTCTTC
CDR3 protein: CASSLGPAESYNEQFF

D gene: TRBD1
V gene: TRBV4-2
clone size: .
J gene: TRBJ2-7
CDR3 length: 13
CDR3 DNA: TGTGCCACCCGGGACAGCCTCTCCTACGAGCAGTACTTC
CDR3 protein: CATRDSLSYEQYF

D gene: TRBD2
V gene: TRBV10-2
clone size: .
J gene: TRBJ2-1
CDR3 length: 16
CDR3 DNA: TGCGCCAGCAGTGAGTTTAGCGGGGGGGCATACAATGAGCAGTTCTTC
CDR3 protein: CASSEFSGGAYNEQFF

D gene: .
V gene: TRBV10-3
clone size: few
J gene: TRBJ2-7
CDR3 length: 15
CDR3 DNA: TGTGCCACCACCCAGGAGAGGACACCAACCTACGAGCAGTACTTC
CDR3 protein: CATTQERTPTYEQYF

D gene: .
V gene: TRBV3-1
clone size: .
J gene: TRBJ2-3
CDR3 length: 16
CDR3 DNA: TGTGCCAGCAGCCAACAATTCGGGACGGGCACAGATACGCAGTATTTT
CDR3 protein: CASSQQFGTGTDTQYF

D gene: .
V gene: TRBV20-1
clone size: .
J gene: TRBJ2-1
CDR3 length: 10
CDR3 DNA: TGCAGTGCCCAGACCGCTCCTCAGTTCTTC
CDR3 protein: CSAQTAPQFF

D gene: TRBD1
V gene: TRBV7-2
clone size: few
J gene: TRBJ2-6
CDR3 length: 16
CDR3 DNA: TGTGCCAGCAGCTTAGTCGGGACAGGAGGGGCCAACGTCCTGACTTTC
CDR3 protein: CASSLVGTGGANVLTF